The clone carrying this TCR beta chain is a singleton in its sample. Assay: immunoSEQ multiplex PCR; the TCRdb copy retains only in-frame clones and omits some. The table includes about 350,000 clones, approximately 84% detected once. This entry comes from a study of blood T cell repertoires in COVID-19. Clinical histories supplied by participants themselves formed the basis of cohort assignment. Trimming left V 1 base short and J 0 bases short, with 8 bases between. The germline gives CDR1 SGHAT, CDR2 FQNNGV. The CDR3 has 15 residues. The clonotype comes from a woman in her 30s who had recovered from COVID-19. The chain uses TRBV11-2 and TRBJ2-3; unclear D gene. Sequences were obtained from PBMCs or T cells enriched from blood (not recorded which). CDR3 residues: CASSLGVTSTDTQYF. CDR3 sequence (DNA): TGTGCCAGCAGCTTAGGAGTGACTAGCACAGATACGCAGTATTTT.